Shown below are 28 T cell receptor beta chains from a single sample sequenced in a study of cytomegalovirus exposure and HLA in healthy donors. PCR employed 60 Vbeta and 13 Jbeta primers. TCRdb's copy holds only in-frame clones and misses some; the assay was immunoSEQ multiplex PCR. This sample yields around 100,000 clones, of which over 65% are seen a single time; 2% to 3% belongs to the top ten. Sequencing was carried out using PBMCs. These receptors all come from a man aged 35 to 55 in good health and CMV-seronegative.

The CDR3 is CASSLAITGTGDYNEQFF. In nucleotides, the CDR3 is TGCGCCAGCAGCTTGGCCATTACCGGGACAGGAGACTACAATGAGCAGTTCTTC. The V call is TRBV5-1, the J call TRBJ2-1; 8 bases fit TRBD1. V lost 0 bases, J lost 3 bases, and 11 bases stayed unmatched. This CDR3 has 18 amino acids. The V gene's germline CDR1 is SGHRS and CDR2 YFSETQ.

The chain uses TRBV11-1 and TRBJ1-2; the D gene is possibly TRBD1 (6 bases). The germline V and J ends were trimmed by 5 bases and 4 bases, with 14 bases remaining between them. The germline gives CDR1 SGHAT, CDR2 FQDESV (reference sequence). The CDR3 sequence is 14 residues long. The CDR3 sequence: CASSPWTASYGYTF. The CDR3 nucleotides read TGTGCCAGCAGCCCATGGACAGCCTCCTATGGCTACACCTTC.

There are a few counts of this clone. The chain uses TRBV4-1 and TRBJ2-3; the D gene is possibly TRBD2 (6 bases). CDR1 and CDR2 (germline): MGHRA, YSYEKL. V lost 4 bases and J lost 5, with 22 bases in between. The CDR3 contains 17 residues. The CDR3 region has the DNA TGCGCCAGCAGCCCCCGGACGGGGGTTCTGGTCGGAGATACGCAGTATTTT. Its protein is CASSPRTGVLVGDTQYF.

J is TRBJ2-5 and V is TRBV7-9, with D perhaps matching TRBD1 (5 bases). Trimming pared 5 bases from V and 4 bases from J, leaving 14 bases between. This CDR3 has 14 residues. CDR1 is SEHNR and CDR2 is FQNEAQ in the germline V gene (reference sequence). As DNA, the CDR3 is TGTGCCAGCAGCCATGACAGTGGGCGAGAGACCCAGTACTTC. Translated: CASSHDSGRETQYF.

The chain uses TRBV5-1 and TRBJ2-1, with TRBD2 identical over 7 bases. CDR3 length: 16 amino acids. Germline trimming cut 0 bases from V and 2 bases from J; bases unmatched to any gene: 5. Per germline, CDR1 SGHRS and CDR2 YFSETQ. The CDR3 nucleotides read TGCGCCAGCAGCTTGGCGTCCGCGGGGGCCTACAATGAGCAGTTCTTC. Protein product: CASSLASAGAYNEQFF.

The chain carries TRBV29-1 and TRBJ2-1; weak D call: TRBD2 (7 bases). This CDR3 has 12 residues. The V and J ends lost 3 bases and 15 bases respectively, with 18 bases between them. Germline-derived CDR1 and CDR2 are SQVTM and ANQGSEA. The CDR3 sequence is CSVDGGAAQGFF. DNA of the CDR3: TGCAGCGTTGATGGGGGGGCGGCCCAGGGGTTCTTC.

The rearrangement joins TRBV5-1 to TRBJ2-7, with TRBD1 matching over 11 bases. V dropped 1 base and J dropped 2; count of bases not matched to a gene: 2. Germline V lookup: CDR1 SGHRS, CDR2 YFSETQ. The CDR3 extends over 15 amino acids. The DNA of the CDR3 is TGCGCCAGCAGCTTGAGGGGACAGGGGGCCTACGAGCAGTACTTC. Protein product: CASSLRGQGAYEQYF.

This rearrangement joins TRBV7-2 to TRBJ2-1, with TRBD2 matching over 8 bases. V shed 3 bases, J shed 9 bases, and the junction held 7 bases outside the gene matches. Germline-derived CDR1 and CDR2 are SGHTA and FQGNSA. The CDR3 loop spans 14 amino acids. CDR3 sequence (DNA): TGTGCCAGCAGCTTTTGGGGACTAGGTCCTGAGCAGTTCTTC. Amino acids: CASSFWGLGPEQFF. The whole variable domain, remainder taken from reference TRBV7-2 and TRBJ2-1, is GAGVSQSPSNKVTEKGKDVELRCDPISGHTALYWYRQSLGQGLEFLIYFQGNSAPDKSGLPSDRFSAERTGGSVSTLTIQRTQQEDSAVYLCASSFWGLGPEQFFGPGTRLTVL.

The chain combines TRBV18 with TRBJ2-3; 7 nucleotides agree with TRBD2. Germline V gene data show CDR1 as KGHSH and CDR2 as LQKENI. The length of the CDR3 is 16 residues. V was pared by 0 bases and J by 0 bases, with 3 bases of the junction left unmatched. The CDR3 loop is CASSPPAGLSTDTQYF. The CDR3 DNA is TGTGCCAGCTCACCACCAGCGGGACTAAGCACAGATACGCAGTATTTT.

This chain links TRBV7-2 with TRBJ2-1, with D possibly TRBD1 on 5 matching bases. This CDR3 region has 14 residues. From germline, CDR1 is SGHTA and CDR2 FQGNSA. Between the trimmed V and J ends, which lost 2 bases and 8 bases, there was a span of 13 bases. CDR3 sequence (DNA): TGTGCCAGCAGCTTAAGGGGTATCTCGGATGAGCAGTTCTTC. Amino acids: CASSLRGISDEQFF.

The V gene is TRBV30, the J gene TRBJ1-6, with D possibly being TRBD1 (6 bases). Trimming stripped 2 bases from V and 8 bases from J, with 13 bases between. The CDR3 covers 14 residues. CDR1 is GTSNPN, CDR2 SVGIG, per germline (reference sequence). The CDR3 reads CAWSPDRSDSPLHF. CDR3 coding DNA: TGTGCCTGGAGTCCCGACAGGAGTGATTCACCCCTCCACTTT.

The gene calls are TRBV27 and TRBJ2-3, with D possibly matching TRBD2 (5 bases). Germline CDR1 reads MNHEY; CDR2 reads SMNVEV (reference sequence). The CDR3 length is 17 residues. V was trimmed by 8 bases and J by 6 bases, leaving 27 bases between them. CDR3 sequence reads: CASRGNWRTEIGDTQYF. The CDR3 DNA reads as TGTGCCAGCCGAGGGAATTGGAGGACGGAGATAGGTGATACGCAGTATTTT.

V is TRBV7-8 and J is TRBJ2-7, with D perhaps matching TRBD1 (7 bases). Germline CDR1 is SGHVS and CDR2 is FQNEAQ. The CDR3 loop spans 17 amino acids. Trimming shortened V by 0 bases and J by 2 bases, and 17 bases separated the two germline ends. CDR3 in DNA: TGTGCCAGCAGCTTAGCTGGGGGGACAGATTTTCCCTACGAGCAGTACTTC. Encoded protein: CASSLAGGTDFPYEQYF.

This clone was counted once. The J gene is TRBJ2-4, the V gene TRBV2, with 7 bases matching TRBD1. Germline assignment: CDR1 SNHLY and CDR2 FYNNEI. The CDR3 sequence is 14 residues long. With V trimmed by 3 bases and J by 6 bases, 5 bases remained unmatched. CDR3 region: CASSDGTAVNIQYF. In nucleotides, the CDR3 is TGTGCCAGCAGTGACGGGACAGCAGTAAACATTCAGTACTTC.

J is TRBJ1-1 and V is TRBV2; 7 bases line up with TRBD1. The V gene's germline CDR1 is SNHLY and CDR2 FYNNEI. The CDR3 runs 13 residues. The V and J ends lost 6 bases and 2 bases, in that order; junction bases with no gene match: 3. The CDR3 is CASRGQYNTEAFF. CDR3 DNA: TGTGCCAGCAGGGGACAGTATAACACTGAAGCTTTCTTT.

The chain uses TRBV6-1 and TRBJ2-1; D unresolved. V was pared by 6 bases and J by 10 bases, with 16 bases between. The CDR3 is 13 residues long. Germline V CDR1 and CDR2: MNHNS, SASEGT. In DNA form, the CDR3 reads TGTGCCAGCAGCGCAATTACGACAAGCGAGCAGTTCTTC. This encodes CASSAITTSEQFF.

The rearrangement links TRBV13 to TRBJ2-1; 13 bases match TRBD2. Unmatched junction bases numbered 5, after V lost 5 bases and J lost 10 bases. In germline, CDR1 is PRHDT, CDR2 FYEKMQ (reference sequence). CDR3 length equals 14 residues. In nucleotides, the CDR3 is TGTGCCAGCAGCGGGGGGACTAGCGGGGCAGAGCAGTTCTTC. Translating gives CASSGGTSGAEQFF.

The chain combines TRBV28 with TRBJ1-1; 8 bases are a match to TRBD1. CDR3 size: 15 residues. Germline-derived CDR1 and CDR2 are MDHEN and SYDVKM. J was trimmed by 3 bases and V by 5 bases; bases with no gene match: 8. The CDR3 loop is CASSPPLTGDTEAFF. The CDR3 DNA sequence: TGTGCCAGCAGTCCTCCATTGACAGGGGACACTGAAGCTTTCTTT. Based on the CDR3 plus reference TRBV28 and TRBJ1-1, the full variable domain is DVKVTQSSRYLVKRTGEKVFLECVQDMDHENMFWYRQDPGLGLRLIYFSYDVKMKEKGDIPEGYSVSREKKERFSLILESASTNQTSMYLCASSPPLTGDTEAFFGQGTRLTVV.

This chain links TRBV6-5 with TRBJ2-1; 10 bases match TRBD1. The CDR3 runs 13 residues. The germline gives CDR1 MNHEY, CDR2 SVGAGI. Germline trimming cut 8 bases from V and 3 bases from J; bases unmatched to any gene: 1. This chain's CDR3 is CASGTGDYNEQFF. CDR3 sequence (DNA): TGTGCCAGCGGGACAGGGGACTACAATGAGCAGTTCTTC.

For this clone: At one end, the junction sequence differs from germline, possibly due to a read error. The gene calls are TRBV7-9 and TRBJ2-7; D is undetermined. CDR1 is SEHNR, CDR2 FQNEAQ, per germline (reference sequence). The CDR3 runs 13 residues. In nucleotides, the CDR3 is TGTTCCAGCAGCAAATCACTACACTACGAGCAGTACTTC. It yields the protein CSSSKSLHYEQYF.

This clone was recorded only once. The chain recombines TRBV7-9 with TRBJ2-2; tentative D call: TRBD2 (7 bases). The V gene's germline CDR1 is SEHNR and CDR2 FQNEAQ (reference sequence). The CDR3 sequence is 15 residues long. Trimming shortened V by 4 bases and J by 3 bases, and 12 bases separated the two germline ends. The CDR3, as DNA: TGTGCCAGCAGCTATTTCGGGGGGCACACCGGGGAGCTGTTTTTT. It is translated as CASSYFGGHTGELFF.

This chain joins TRBV27 and TRBJ1-1, with TRBD1 matching over 11 bases. This CDR3 spans 12 amino acids. Per the germline V gene, CDR1 is MNHEY and CDR2 is SMNVEV (reference sequence). V was clipped by 11 bases and J by 4 bases; unmatched bases: 3. CDR3 nucleotides: TGTGCCGGGACAGGGGGTGGCACTGAAGCTTTCTTT. Its protein product is CAGTGGGTEAFF.

The chain employs TRBV7-2 and TRBJ1-1; TRBD1 is a possible D gene (5 bases). Germline V gives CDR1 SGHTA, CDR2 FQGNSA. Trimming removed 1 base from V and 4 bases from J, with 10 bases in between. This CDR3 spans 14 amino acids. The CDR3 DNA reads TGTGCCAGCAGCTTAGATCCCGGGGGCACTGAAGCTTTCTTT. It codes for CASSLDPGGTEAFF. The entire variable domain, with the rest obtained from reference TRBV7-2 and TRBJ1-1, is as follows: GAGVSQSPSNKVTEKGKDVELRCDPISGHTALYWYRQSLGQGLEFLIYFQGNSAPDKSGLPSDRFSAERTGGSVSTLTIQRTQQEDSAVYLCASSLDPGGTEAFFGQGTRLTVV.

This clone was seen a few times. The chain carries TRBV19 and TRBJ2-2; D remains unclear. V was clipped by 2 bases and J by 7 bases, with 5 bases between them. Germline assignment: CDR1 LNHDA and CDR2 SQIVND (reference sequence). The CDR3 has 12 residues. CDR3 sequence reads: CASSITVGELFF. The CDR3 region has the DNA TGTGCCAGTAGTATAACTGTCGGGGAGCTGTTTTTT.

This sequence joins TRBV7-3 and TRBJ1-5; 11 bases line up with TRBD1. CDR1 SGHTA and CDR2 FQGTGA come from the germline V gene. The CDR3 has 16 residues. The trim removed 5 bases at V and 2 bases at J, leaving 5 bases unmatched. This chain's CDR3 is CASSPGTGGGNQPQHF. The DNA for the CDR3 is TGTGCCAGCAGCCCGGGGACAGGGGGTGGCAATCAGCCCCAGCATTTT.

This chain uses TRBV30 with TRBJ2-7; no definite D call. The germline CDR1 and CDR2 sequences are GTSNPN and SVGIG (reference sequence). Trimming pared 0 bases from V and 2 bases from J, leaving 11 bases between. The CDR3 consists of 14 residues. The CDR3 sequence: CAWSVVSGPYEQYF. CDR3 nucleotide sequence: TGTGCCTGGAGTGTAGTCAGTGGGCCCTACGAGCAGTACTTC.

This clone was seen more than once but under ten times. This chain uses TRBV6-1 with TRBJ2-7, with 7 bases aligning to TRBD1. The J segment lost 0 bases and the V segment lost 0 bases, leaving 5 bases of the junction unmatched. The CDR3 has 16 amino acids. Germline-derived CDR1 and CDR2 are MNHNS and SASEGT. The CDR3 is CASSEAQTGSSYEQYF. The CDR3 DNA reads TGTGCCAGCAGTGAAGCCCAGACAGGGAGCTCCTACGAGCAGTACTTC.

This chain connects TRBV18 to TRBJ1-4, with 7 bases fitting TRBD1. Germline V lookup: CDR1 KGHSH, CDR2 LQKENI. V trimming: 6 bases; J trimming: 4 bases; junction bases outside the gene matches: 5. This CDR3 has 14 residues. The CDR3 loop reads CASSEGAINEKLFF. The CDR3 nucleotides are TGTGCCAGCTCGGAGGGGGCCATTAATGAAAAACTGTTTTTT. Filled out from reference TRBV18 and TRBJ1-4, the complete variable domain reads NAGVMQNPRHLVRRRGQEARLRCSPMKGHSHVYWYRQLPEEGLKFMVYLQKENIIDESGMPKERFSAEFPKEGPSILRIQQVVRGDSAAYFCASSEGAINEKLFFGSGTQLSVL.